This entry lists 3 T cell receptor beta chains sequenced from one sample in a study of T-cell reconstitution after alpha-beta-depleted transplantation in children. Unique molecular identifiers were used to barcode this TCRbeta library. Via MiXCR, TCRdb re-called the PCR reads, giving one row per CDR3 protein. The profile shows roughly 490,000 distinct CDR3 sequences, 10% to 12% of them singletons. The starting material was PBMCs, mostly from graft donor cells, obtained 180 days after TCRalphabeta/CD19-depleted stem cell transplant. The receptors here all came from a female patient aged 2 to 10 who had a stem cell transplant for aplastic anemia, so the T cells may come from the graft donor.

The V call is TRBV7-8, the J call TRBJ2-3; TRBD2 aligns across 10 bases. Trimming at V came to 3 bases and at J to 1 base, leaving 4 bases not matched to a gene. Germline CDR1 SGHVS, CDR2 FQNEAQ. This CDR3 region has 16 residues. The CDR3 is CASSFRAGGGTDTQYF. The CDR3 region has the DNA TGTGCCAGCAGCTTCAGAGCGGGAGGGGGCACAGATACGCAGTATTTT.

The V and J genes are TRBV4-3 and TRBJ2-7; TRBD2 aligns across 8 bases. V lost 3 bases and J lost 5; bases outside the gene matches: 3. The CDR3 sequence is 13 residues long. Germline V lookup: CDR1 LGHNA, CDR2 YSLEER. CDR3 nucleotides: TGCGCCAGCAGCCACCTTAGCGGGAACGAGCAGTACTTC. Translated: CASSHLSGNEQYF.

CDR3 sequence reads: CAISQSSTGELFF. The CDR3 coding sequence is TGTGCCATCAGTCAAAGCTCAACCGGGGAGCTGTTTTTT. The chain couples TRBV10-3 to TRBJ2-2; D remains unclear. The CDR3 has 13 amino acids. CDR1 ENHRY and CDR2 SYGVKD come from the germline V gene. With 5 bases removed from V and 5 bases from J, the gap between germline ends came to 9 bases.